This T cell receptor beta chain was found in a study of blood T cell repertoires in COVID-19. Study details: The samples span acute and convalescent COVID-19 from the United States, Italy and Spain. The analysed material was cDNA or gDNA that came from T cells, B-cell-depleted T cells, or PBMCs.

This CDR3 is built from 13 residues. Germline lookup yields CDR1 MNHEY and CDR2 SMNVEV (reference sequence). The V and J ends lost 6 bases and 5 bases respectively, with 13 bases between them. In the authors' methods: Reference gene primers were amplified, and this amplification served to estimate nucleated cell counts. Some clones are missing from TCRdb's copy, which holds only in-frame ones; the method was immunoSEQ multiplex PCR. That table is the source of V, J and clone size, and D and trimming were worked out from the DNA. Counted here are about 54,000 clones, approximately 78% occurring once; the ten biggest clones make up 5.9%.

V gene TRBV27 combines with J gene TRBJ1-2, with D possibly matching TRBD1 (6 bases). The source is a human donor in a cohort sampled during active or convalescent COVID-19. Specimen: peripheral blood. The CDR3 spells CASRGAGDYGYTF. Written as DNA, the CDR3 is TGTGCCAGCAGGGGGGCAGGGGATTATGGCTACACCTTC.